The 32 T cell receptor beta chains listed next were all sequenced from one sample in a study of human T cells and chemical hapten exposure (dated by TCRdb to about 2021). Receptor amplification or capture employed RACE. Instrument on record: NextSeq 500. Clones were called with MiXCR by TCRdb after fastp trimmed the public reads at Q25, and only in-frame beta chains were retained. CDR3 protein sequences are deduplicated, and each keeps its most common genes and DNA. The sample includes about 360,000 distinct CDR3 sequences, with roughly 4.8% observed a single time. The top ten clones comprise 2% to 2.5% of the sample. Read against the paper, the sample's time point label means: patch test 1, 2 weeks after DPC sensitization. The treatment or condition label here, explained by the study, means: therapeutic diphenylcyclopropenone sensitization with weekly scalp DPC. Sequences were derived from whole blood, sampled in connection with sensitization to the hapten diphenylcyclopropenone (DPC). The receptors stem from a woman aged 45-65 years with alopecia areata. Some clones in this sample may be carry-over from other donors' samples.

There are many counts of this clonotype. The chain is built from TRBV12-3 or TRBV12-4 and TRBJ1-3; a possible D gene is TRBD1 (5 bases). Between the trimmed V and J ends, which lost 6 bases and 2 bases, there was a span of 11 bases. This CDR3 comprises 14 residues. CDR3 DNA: TGTGCCAGCAGAACGGACACTCCTGGAAACACCATATATTTT. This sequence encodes CASRTDTPGNTIYF.

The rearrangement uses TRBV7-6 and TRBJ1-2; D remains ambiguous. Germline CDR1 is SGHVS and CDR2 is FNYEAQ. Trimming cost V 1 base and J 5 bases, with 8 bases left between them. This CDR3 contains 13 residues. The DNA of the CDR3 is TGTGCCAGCAGCTTAGAACCGGGATATGGCTACACCTTC. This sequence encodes CASSLEPGYGYTF.

CDR3 DNA sequence: TGTGCCAGCAGTTTAGAGACTGAGAATTCACCCCTCCACTTT. Encoded protein: CASSLETENSPLHF. This rearrangement joins TRBV12-3 or TRBV12-4 to TRBJ1-6; D gene uncertain. V gave up 1 base and J gave up 7 bases, with 8 bases separating them. This CDR3 comprises 14 residues.

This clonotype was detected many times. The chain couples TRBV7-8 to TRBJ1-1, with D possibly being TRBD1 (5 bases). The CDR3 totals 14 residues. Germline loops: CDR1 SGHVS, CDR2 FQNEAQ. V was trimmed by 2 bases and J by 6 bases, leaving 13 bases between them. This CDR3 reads CASSLTSGASEAFF. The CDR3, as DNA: TGTGCCAGCAGCTTAACGAGCGGGGCGTCTGAAGCTTTCTTT.

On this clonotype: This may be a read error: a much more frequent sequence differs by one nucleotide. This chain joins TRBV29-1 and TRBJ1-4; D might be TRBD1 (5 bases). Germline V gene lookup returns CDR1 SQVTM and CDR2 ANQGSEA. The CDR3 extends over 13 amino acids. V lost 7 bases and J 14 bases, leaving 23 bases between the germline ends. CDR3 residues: CSARVGLSSILFF. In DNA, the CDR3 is TGCAGCGCTCGCGTGGGACTGAGTTCGATCCTGTTTTTT. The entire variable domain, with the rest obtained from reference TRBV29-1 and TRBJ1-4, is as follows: SAVISQKPSRDICQRGTSLTIQCQVDSQVTMMFWYRQQPGQSLTLIATANQGSEATYESGFVIDKFPISRPNLTFSTLTVSNMSPEDSSIYLCSARVGLSSILFFGSGTQLSVL.

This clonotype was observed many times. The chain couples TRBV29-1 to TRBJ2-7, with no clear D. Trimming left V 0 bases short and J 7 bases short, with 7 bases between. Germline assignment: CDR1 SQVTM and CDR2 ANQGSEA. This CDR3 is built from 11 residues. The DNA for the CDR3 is TGCAGCGTTGAAGATCAGGAGGAGCAGTACTTC. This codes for CSVEDQEEQYF.

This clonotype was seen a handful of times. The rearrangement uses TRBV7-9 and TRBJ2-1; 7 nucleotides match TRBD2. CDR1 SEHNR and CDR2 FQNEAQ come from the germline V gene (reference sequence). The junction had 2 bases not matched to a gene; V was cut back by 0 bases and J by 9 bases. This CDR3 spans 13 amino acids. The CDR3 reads CASSLAGGIEQFF. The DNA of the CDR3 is TGTGCCAGCAGCTTAGCGGGGGGGATTGAGCAGTTCTTC.

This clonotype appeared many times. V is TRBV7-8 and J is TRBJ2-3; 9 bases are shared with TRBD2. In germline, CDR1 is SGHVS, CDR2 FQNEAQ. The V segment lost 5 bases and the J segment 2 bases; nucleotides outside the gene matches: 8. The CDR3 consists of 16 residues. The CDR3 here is CASSPVAGGSTDTQYF. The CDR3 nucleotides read TGTGCCAGCAGCCCTGTGGCGGGAGGGTCCACAGATACGCAGTATTTT.

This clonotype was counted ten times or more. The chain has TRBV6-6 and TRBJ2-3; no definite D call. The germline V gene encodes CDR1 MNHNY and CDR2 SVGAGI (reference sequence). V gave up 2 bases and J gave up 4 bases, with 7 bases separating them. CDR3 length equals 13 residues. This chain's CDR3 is CASSYVGSDTQYF. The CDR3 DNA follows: TGTGCCAGCAGTTACGTCGGCTCAGATACGCAGTATTTT.

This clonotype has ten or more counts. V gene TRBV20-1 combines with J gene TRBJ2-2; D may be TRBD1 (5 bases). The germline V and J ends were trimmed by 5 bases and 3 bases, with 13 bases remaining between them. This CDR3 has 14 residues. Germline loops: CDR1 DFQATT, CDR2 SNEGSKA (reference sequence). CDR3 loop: CSAQGREDTGELFF. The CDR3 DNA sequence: TGCAGTGCTCAAGGCAGGGAAGACACCGGGGAGCTGTTTTTT.

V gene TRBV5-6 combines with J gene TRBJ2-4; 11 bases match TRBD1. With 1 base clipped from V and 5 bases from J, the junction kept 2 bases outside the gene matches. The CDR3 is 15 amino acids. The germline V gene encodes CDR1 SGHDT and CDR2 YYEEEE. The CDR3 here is CASSLWTGGQNIQYF. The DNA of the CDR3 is TGTGCCAGCAGCTTGTGGACAGGGGGCCAAAACATTCAGTACTTC.

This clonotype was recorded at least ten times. The CDR3 sequence is CASTPTGGGEKLFF. CDR3 coding DNA: TGTGCCAGCACCCCGACAGGGGGAGGTGAAAAACTGTTTTTT. This chain links TRBV12-3 or TRBV12-4 with TRBJ1-4, with TRBD1 identical over 9 bases. The CDR3 has 14 amino acids. The junction had 7 bases not matched to a gene; V was cut back by 7 bases and J by 7 bases.

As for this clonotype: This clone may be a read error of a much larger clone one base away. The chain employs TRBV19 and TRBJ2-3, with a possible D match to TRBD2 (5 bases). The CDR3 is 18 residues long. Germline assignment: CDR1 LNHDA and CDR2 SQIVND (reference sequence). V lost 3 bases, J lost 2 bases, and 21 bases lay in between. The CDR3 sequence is CASSITGSGISYTDTQYF. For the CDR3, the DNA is TGTGCCAGTAGTATCACGGGATCCGGGATCTCCTACACAGATACGCAGTATTTT.

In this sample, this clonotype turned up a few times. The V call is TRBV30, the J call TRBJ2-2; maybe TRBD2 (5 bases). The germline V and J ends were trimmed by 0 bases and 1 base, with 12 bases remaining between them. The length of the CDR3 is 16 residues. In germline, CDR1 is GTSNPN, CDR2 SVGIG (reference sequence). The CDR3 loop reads CAWSVRRSGNTGELFF. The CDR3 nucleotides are TGTGCCTGGAGTGTAAGGAGGTCAGGGAACACCGGGGAGCTGTTTTTT.

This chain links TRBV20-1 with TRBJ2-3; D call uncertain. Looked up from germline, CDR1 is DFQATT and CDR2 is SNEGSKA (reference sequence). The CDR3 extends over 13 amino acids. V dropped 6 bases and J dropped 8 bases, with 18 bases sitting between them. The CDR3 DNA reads TGCAGTGCGCCGGATACAATCCCGGGTACGCAGTATTTT. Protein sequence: CSAPDTIPGTQYF.

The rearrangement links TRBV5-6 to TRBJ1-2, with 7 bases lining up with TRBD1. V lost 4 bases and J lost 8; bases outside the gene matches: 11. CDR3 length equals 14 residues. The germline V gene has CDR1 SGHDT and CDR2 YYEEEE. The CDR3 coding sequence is TGTGCCAGCAGCCTGAGACAGGGAAAGACAGGCTACACCTTC. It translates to CASSLRQGKTGYTF. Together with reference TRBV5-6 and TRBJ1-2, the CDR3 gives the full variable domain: DAGVTQSPTHLIKTRGQQVTLRCSPKSGHDTVSWYQQALGQGPQFIFQYYEEEERQRGNFPDRFSGHQFPNYSSELNVNALLLGDSALYLCASSLRQGKTGYTFGSGTRLTVV.

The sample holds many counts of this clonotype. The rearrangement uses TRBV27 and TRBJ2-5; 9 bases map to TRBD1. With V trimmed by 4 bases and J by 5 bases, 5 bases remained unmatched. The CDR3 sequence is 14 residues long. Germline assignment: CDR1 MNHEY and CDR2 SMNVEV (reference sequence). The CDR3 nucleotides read TGTGCCAGCAGTTCGGGACAGGGATACGAGACCCAGTACTTC. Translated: CASSSGQGYETQYF.

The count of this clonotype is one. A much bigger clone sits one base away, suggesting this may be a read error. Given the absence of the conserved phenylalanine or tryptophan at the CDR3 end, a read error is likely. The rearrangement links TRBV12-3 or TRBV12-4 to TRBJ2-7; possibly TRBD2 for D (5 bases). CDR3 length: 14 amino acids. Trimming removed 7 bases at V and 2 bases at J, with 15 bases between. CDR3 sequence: CASTGENSPYEQYC. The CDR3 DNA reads TGTGCCAGCACCGGGGAGAACTCCCCCTACGAGCAGTACTGC.

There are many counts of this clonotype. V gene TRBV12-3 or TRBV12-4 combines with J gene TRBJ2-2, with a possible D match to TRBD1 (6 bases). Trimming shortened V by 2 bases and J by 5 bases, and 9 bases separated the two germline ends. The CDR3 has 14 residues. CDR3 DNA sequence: TGTGCCAGCAGTTTACAGGGGCAGACCGGGGAGCTGTTTTTT. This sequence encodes CASSLQGQTGELFF.

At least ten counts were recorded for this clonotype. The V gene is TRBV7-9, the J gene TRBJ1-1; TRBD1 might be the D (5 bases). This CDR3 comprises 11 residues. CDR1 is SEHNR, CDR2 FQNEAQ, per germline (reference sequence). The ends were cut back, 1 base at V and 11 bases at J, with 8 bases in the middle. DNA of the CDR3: TGTGCCAGCAGCTTAGAGGGGTTGGCTTTCTTT. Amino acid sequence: CASSLEGLAFF.

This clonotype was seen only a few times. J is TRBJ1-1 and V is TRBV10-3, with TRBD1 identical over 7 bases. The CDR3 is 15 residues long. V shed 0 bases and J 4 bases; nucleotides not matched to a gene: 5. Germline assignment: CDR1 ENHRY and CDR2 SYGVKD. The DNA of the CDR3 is TGTGCCATCAGTGAGTCAGAGGGGGCAGTCACTGAAGCTTTCTTT. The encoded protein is CAISESEGAVTEAFF.

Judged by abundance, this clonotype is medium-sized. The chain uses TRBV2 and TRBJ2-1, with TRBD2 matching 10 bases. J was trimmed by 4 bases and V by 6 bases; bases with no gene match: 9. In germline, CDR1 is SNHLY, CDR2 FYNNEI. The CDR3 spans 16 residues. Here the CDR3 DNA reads TGTGCCAGCAGCCTTAGTAGCGGGGGGTTTTACAATGAGCAGTTCTTC. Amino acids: CASSLSSGGFYNEQFF.

DNA of the CDR3: TGTGCCAGCGTCTCTAGGACTTCTAGCACAGATACGCAGTATTTT. Translation: CASVSRTSSTDTQYF. This chain links TRBV7-9 with TRBJ2-3, with D possibly being TRBD2 (5 bases). This CDR3 contains 15 residues. Between the trimmed V and J ends, which lost 8 bases and 0 bases, there was a span of 15 bases. Per the germline V gene, CDR1 is SEHNR and CDR2 is FQNEAQ (reference sequence).

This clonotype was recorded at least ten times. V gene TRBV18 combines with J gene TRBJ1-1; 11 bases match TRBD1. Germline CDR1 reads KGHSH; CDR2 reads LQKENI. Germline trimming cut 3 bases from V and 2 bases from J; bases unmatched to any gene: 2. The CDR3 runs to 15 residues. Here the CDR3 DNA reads TGTGCCAGCTCACCTGGACAGGGGGCCAACACTGAAGCTTTCTTT. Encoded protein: CASSPGQGANTEAFF.

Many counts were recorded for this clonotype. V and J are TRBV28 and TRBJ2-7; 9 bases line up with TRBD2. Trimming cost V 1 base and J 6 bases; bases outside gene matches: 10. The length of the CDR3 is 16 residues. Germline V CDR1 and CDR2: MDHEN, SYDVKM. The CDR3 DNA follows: TGTGCCAGCAGTTTATCAGGAGGGACTAGCCTGGGCGAGCAGTACTTC. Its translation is CASSLSGGTSLGEQYF.

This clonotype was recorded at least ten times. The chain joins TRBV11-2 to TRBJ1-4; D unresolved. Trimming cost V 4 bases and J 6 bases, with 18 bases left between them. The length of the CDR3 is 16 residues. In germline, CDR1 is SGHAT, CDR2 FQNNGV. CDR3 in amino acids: CASSSGLGYPHEKLFF. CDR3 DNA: TGTGCCAGCAGCTCAGGACTGGGCTACCCCCATGAAAAACTGTTTTTT.

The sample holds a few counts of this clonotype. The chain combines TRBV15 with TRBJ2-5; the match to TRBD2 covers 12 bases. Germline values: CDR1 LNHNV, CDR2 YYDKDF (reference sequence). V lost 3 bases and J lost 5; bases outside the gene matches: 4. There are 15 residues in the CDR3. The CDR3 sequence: CATSRPGTSGETQYF. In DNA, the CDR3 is TGTGCCACCAGCAGGCCCGGGACTAGCGGGGAGACCCAGTACTTC. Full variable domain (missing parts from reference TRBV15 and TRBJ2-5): DAMVIQNPRYQVTQFGKPVTLSCSQTLNHNVMYWYQQKSSQAPKLLFHYYDKDFNNEADTPDNFQSRRPNTSFCFLDIRSPGLGDTAMYLCATSRPGTSGETQYFGPGTRLLVL.

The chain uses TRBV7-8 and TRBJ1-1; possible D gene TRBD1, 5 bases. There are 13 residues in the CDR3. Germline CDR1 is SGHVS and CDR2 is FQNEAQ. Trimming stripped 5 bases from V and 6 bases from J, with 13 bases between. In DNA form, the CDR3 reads TGTGCCAGCAGCCCAGGGTACCCCCCTGAAGCTTTCTTT. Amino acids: CASSPGYPPEAFF.

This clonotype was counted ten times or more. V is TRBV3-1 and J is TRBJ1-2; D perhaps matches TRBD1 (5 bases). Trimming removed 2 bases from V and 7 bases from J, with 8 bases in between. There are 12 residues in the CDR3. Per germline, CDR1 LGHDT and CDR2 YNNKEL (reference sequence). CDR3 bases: TGTGCCAGCAGCCAATCGACAGCTGGCTACACCTTC. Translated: CASSQSTAGYTF.

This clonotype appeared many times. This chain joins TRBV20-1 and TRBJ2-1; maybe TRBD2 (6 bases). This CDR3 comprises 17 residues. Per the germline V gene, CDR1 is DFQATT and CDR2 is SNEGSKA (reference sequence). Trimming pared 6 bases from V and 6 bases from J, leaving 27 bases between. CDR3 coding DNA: TGCAGTGCCCCCTCCCGGGAGATCCTCTTACTATCCAATGAGCAGTTCTTC. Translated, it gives CSAPSREILLLSNEQFF.

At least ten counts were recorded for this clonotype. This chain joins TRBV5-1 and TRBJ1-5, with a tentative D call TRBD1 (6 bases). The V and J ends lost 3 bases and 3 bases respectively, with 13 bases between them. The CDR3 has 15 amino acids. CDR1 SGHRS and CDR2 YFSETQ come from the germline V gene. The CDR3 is CASSWGPGANQPQHF. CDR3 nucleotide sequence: TGCGCCAGCAGCTGGGGGCCCGGGGCCAATCAGCCCCAGCATTTT.

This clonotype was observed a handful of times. CDR3 sequence: CASSSAAALSSYNSPLHF. In DNA form, the CDR3 reads TGTGCCAGCAGTTCCGCCGCCGCTCTGAGCTCCTATAATTCACCCCTCCACTTT. The chain employs TRBV6-2 or TRBV6-3 and TRBJ1-6; no reliable D call. Per the germline V gene, CDR1 is MNHEY and CDR2 is SVGEGT. The CDR3 totals 18 residues. Deletions cut 4 bases from V and 0 bases from J, with 16 bases between.